These T cell receptor beta chains were read from a single sample in a study of blood T cells in healthy people across ages. Each CDR3 protein is one row after TCRdb ran MiXCR on the 5' RACE reads. The sample has some 1.5 million distinct CDR3 sequences, 28% seen once. Specimen: blood. The receptors originated from a woman younger than 45 in good health. The CDR3 runs from the conserved cysteine through the conserved F or W. The order of the fields is J gene, D gene, V gene, clone size, CDR3 protein, CDR3 DNA. The D gene is left open where the match is weak. Clone size appears in some rows only: once, few, many, or a class for an expanded clone.

j_call: TRBJ2-5
d_call: .
v_call: TRBV27
clone_size: .
cdr3_aa: CASGRADQETQYF
cdr3_nt: TGTGCCAGCGGACGGGCGGATCAAGAGACCCAGTACTTC

j_call: TRBJ2-7
d_call: .
v_call: TRBV6-5
clone_size: few
cdr3_aa: CASSYSDNYADEQYF
cdr3_nt: TGTGCCAGCAGTTACTCGGACAACTATGCGGACGAGCAGTACTTC

j_call: TRBJ1-1
d_call: .
v_call: TRBV7-2
clone_size: .
cdr3_aa: CASSLGSIGGGTEAFF
cdr3_nt: TGTGCCAGCAGCTTGGGTAGTATTGGTGGTGGCACTGAAGCTTTCTTT

j_call: TRBJ2-1
d_call: TRBD2
v_call: TRBV6-5
clone_size: .
cdr3_aa: CASSTIGLASDEQFF
cdr3_nt: TGTGCCAGCAGTACGATTGGACTAGCGTCAGATGAGCAGTTCTTC

j_call: TRBJ2-1
d_call: TRBD2
v_call: TRBV5-5
clone_size: .
cdr3_aa: CASILDASGYNEQFF
cdr3_nt: TGTGCCAGCATCTTGGATGCTAGCGGATACAATGAGCAGTTCTTC

j_call: TRBJ2-7
d_call: TRBD1
v_call: TRBV6-5
clone_size: many
cdr3_aa: CASSSTGQATYEQYF
cdr3_nt: TGTGCCAGCAGTTCAACGGGACAGGCTACCTACGAGCAGTACTTC

j_call: TRBJ2-6
d_call: .
v_call: TRBV9
clone_size: many
cdr3_aa: CASSGNQSSGANVLTF
cdr3_nt: TGTGCCAGCAGCGGGAATCAGTCCTCTGGGGCCAACGTCCTGACTTTC

j_call: TRBJ2-7
d_call: TRBD1
v_call: TRBV20-1
clone_size: many
cdr3_aa: CSAIPGQGGYEQYF
cdr3_nt: TGCAGTGCTATCCCGGGACAGGGCGGCTACGAGCAGTACTTC

j_call: TRBJ2-1
d_call: .
v_call: TRBV11-3
clone_size: .
cdr3_aa: CASSLVGTRGGNEQFF
cdr3_nt: TGTGCCAGCAGCTTAGTGGGAACCCGTGGTGGCAATGAGCAGTTCTTC

j_call: TRBJ2-2
d_call: TRBD2
v_call: TRBV18
clone_size: .
cdr3_aa: CASSPGLAIMNTGELFF
cdr3_nt: TGTGCCAGCTCACCTGGACTAGCCATTATGAACACCGGGGAGCTGTTTTTT

j_call: TRBJ2-5
d_call: .
v_call: TRBV29-1
clone_size: many
cdr3_aa: CSFHTQGETQYF
cdr3_nt: TGCAGCTTCCACACCCAAGGGGAGACCCAGTACTTC

j_call: TRBJ2-3
d_call: TRBD2
v_call: TRBV20-1
clone_size: .
cdr3_aa: CSALSPRGGEDTQYF
cdr3_nt: TGCAGTGCTTTGTCCCCCCGCGGGGGGGAAGATACGCAGTATTTT

j_call: TRBJ2-1
d_call: TRBD2
v_call: TRBV18
clone_size: few
cdr3_aa: CASSSTSGGAINEQFF
cdr3_nt: TGTGCCAGCTCCTCCACTAGCGGGGGGGCTATCAATGAGCAGTTCTTC

j_call: TRBJ2-1
d_call: TRBD2
v_call: TRBV29-1
clone_size: many
cdr3_aa: CSVVPSGSRNEQFF
cdr3_nt: TGCAGCGTTGTGCCTAGCGGGAGTAGGAATGAGCAGTTCTTC

j_call: TRBJ2-1
d_call: .
v_call: TRBV14
clone_size: few
cdr3_aa: CASSDTSHPLLFQFF
cdr3_nt: TGTGCCAGCAGTGATACTAGCCACCCTCTCCTGTTCCAGTTCTTC

j_call: TRBJ2-7
d_call: .
v_call: TRBV5-1
clone_size: few
cdr3_aa: CASSQTGTSYERYF
cdr3_nt: TGCGCCAGCAGCCAAACAGGGACCTCCTACGAGCGGTACTTC

j_call: TRBJ2-7
d_call: TRBD2
v_call: TRBV5-1
clone_size: many
cdr3_aa: CASSLSGGGYEQYF
cdr3_nt: TGCGCCAGCAGCTTGTCTGGCGGGGGCTACGAGCAGTACTTC

j_call: TRBJ2-3
d_call: .
v_call: TRBV12-5
clone_size: few
cdr3_aa: CASGQTGSTDTQYF
cdr3_nt: TGTGCTAGTGGCCAAACAGGGAGCACAGATACGCAGTATTTT

j_call: TRBJ2-2
d_call: .
v_call: TRBV29-1
clone_size: few
cdr3_aa: CSATGYTGELFF
cdr3_nt: TGCAGCGCAACAGGGTACACCGGGGAGCTGTTTTTT

j_call: TRBJ2-3
d_call: .
v_call: TRBV12-3/TRBV12-4
clone_size: .
cdr3_aa: CATGTRTLPDTQYF
cdr3_nt: TGTGCCACCGGGACCCGGACTCTCCCCGATACGCAGTATTTT

j_call: TRBJ2-1
d_call: .
v_call: TRBV2
clone_size: .
cdr3_aa: CASSEDGNNEQFF
cdr3_nt: TGTGCCAGCAGCGAGGACGGAAACAATGAGCAGTTCTTC

j_call: TRBJ2-3
d_call: TRBD1
v_call: TRBV6-5
clone_size: .
cdr3_aa: CASRGPGGTTDTQYF
cdr3_nt: TGTGCCAGCAGGGGCCCAGGGGGCACGACAGATACGCAGTATTTT

j_call: TRBJ2-5
d_call: .
v_call: TRBV12-3/TRBV12-4
clone_size: .
cdr3_aa: CASSQTGPAYSETQYF
cdr3_nt: TGTGCCAGCAGCCAGACGGGACCAGCTTATTCCGAGACCCAGTACTTC

j_call: TRBJ2-5
d_call: TRBD2
v_call: TRBV5-1
clone_size: many
cdr3_aa: CASKETLNGEGETQYF
cdr3_nt: TGCGCCAGCAAGGAGACTCTTAACGGGGAGGGGGAGACCCAGTACTTC

j_call: TRBJ2-7
d_call: TRBD2
v_call: TRBV3-1
clone_size: .
cdr3_aa: CASSPGGTPLYEQYF
cdr3_nt: TGTGCCAGCAGCCCCGGGGGGACCCCTCTCTACGAGCAGTACTTC

j_call: TRBJ1-2
d_call: TRBD1
v_call: TRBV19
clone_size: .
cdr3_aa: CASSTQGVGYTF
cdr3_nt: TGTGCCAGTAGTACGCAGGGGGTCGGCTACACCTTC

j_call: TRBJ2-5
d_call: .
v_call: TRBV12-3/TRBV12-4
clone_size: .
cdr3_aa: CASNPLGGEETQYF
cdr3_nt: TGTGCCAGCAACCCGCTCGGCGGCGAAGAGACCCAGTACTTC

j_call: TRBJ2-1
d_call: .
v_call: TRBV7-2
clone_size: many
cdr3_aa: CASSSRLDNEQFF
cdr3_nt: TGTGCCAGCAGCTCCCGACTCGACAATGAGCAGTTCTTC

j_call: TRBJ2-1
d_call: TRBD2
v_call: TRBV20-1
clone_size: .
cdr3_aa: CSAISGLVYNEQFF
cdr3_nt: TGCAGTGCTATCTCGGGACTAGTCTACAATGAGCAGTTCTTC

j_call: TRBJ2-1
d_call: .
v_call: TRBV6-6
clone_size: many
cdr3_aa: CASSYASLSNEQFF
cdr3_nt: TGTGCCAGCAGTTACGCTAGTCTCAGCAATGAGCAGTTCTTC

j_call: TRBJ2-5
d_call: .
v_call: TRBV2
clone_size: few
cdr3_aa: CASSEQGLGQETQYF
cdr3_nt: TGTGCCAGCAGTGAACAGGGGTTAGGCCAAGAGACCCAGTACTTC

j_call: TRBJ1-5
d_call: .
v_call: TRBV12-3/TRBV12-4
clone_size: few
cdr3_aa: CASSPEVGAKQPQHF
cdr3_nt: TGTGCCAGCAGCCCTGAGGTCGGGGCGAAGCAGCCCCAGCATTTT

j_call: TRBJ2-1
d_call: TRBD2
v_call: TRBV7-2
clone_size: .
cdr3_aa: CASSLGPPLAGYNEQFF
cdr3_nt: TGTGCCAGCAGCTTAGGCCCTCCACTAGCGGGGTACAATGAGCAGTTCTTC

j_call: TRBJ2-7
d_call: TRBD2
v_call: TRBV6-8
clone_size: many
cdr3_aa: CASSYSCLAGDEQYF
cdr3_nt: TGTGCCAGCAGTTACTCGTGTCTAGCGGGAGACGAGCAGTACTTC

j_call: TRBJ1-2
d_call: .
v_call: TRBV27
clone_size: few
cdr3_aa: CASSLQPDNYGYTF
cdr3_nt: TGTGCCAGCAGTTTACAGCCGGATAACTATGGCTACACCTTC

j_call: TRBJ2-5
d_call: .
v_call: TRBV10-3
clone_size: .
cdr3_aa: CAISVSRVETQYF
cdr3_nt: TGTGCCATCAGTGTGTCTCGGGTGGAGACCCAGTACTTC